This T cell receptor (beta chain) appears in the sequencing data of a study of T-cell memory formation after mild COVID-19. This clonotype was counted many times. TCRdb fed the 5' RACE reads into MiXCR, producing one record per CDR3 protein. The data contain roughly 110,000 distinct CDR3 sequences, 15% to 20% of them singletons. V lost 1 base and J lost 7, with 17 bases in between. Per germline, CDR1 SQVTM and CDR2 ANQGSEA. This CDR3 spans 15 amino acids. This receptor was taken from an adult woman who had mild COVID-19 (a few samples of this study predate the infection). Cell type and time point are not known. The specimen was PBMCs or a T cell subset sorted from them (not recorded which). This sequence joins TRBV29-1 and TRBJ2-4; D is perhaps TRBD1 or TRBD2 (6 bases each). The CDR3 protein is CSVEGYGGVRNIQYF. In nucleotides, the CDR3 is TGCAGCGTTGAAGGTTACGGGGGCGTTAGGAACATTCAGTACTTC.